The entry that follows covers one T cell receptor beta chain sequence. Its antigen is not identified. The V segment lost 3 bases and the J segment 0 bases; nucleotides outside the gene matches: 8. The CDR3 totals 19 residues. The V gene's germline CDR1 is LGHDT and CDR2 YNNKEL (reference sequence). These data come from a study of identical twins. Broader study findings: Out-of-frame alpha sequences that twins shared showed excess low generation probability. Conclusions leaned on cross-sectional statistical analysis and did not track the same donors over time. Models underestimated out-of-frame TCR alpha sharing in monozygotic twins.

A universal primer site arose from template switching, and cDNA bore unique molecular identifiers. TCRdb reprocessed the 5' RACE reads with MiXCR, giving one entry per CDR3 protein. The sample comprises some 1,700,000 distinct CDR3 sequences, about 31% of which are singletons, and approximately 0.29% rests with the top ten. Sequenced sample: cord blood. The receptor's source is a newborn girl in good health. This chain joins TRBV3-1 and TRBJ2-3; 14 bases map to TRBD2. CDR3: CASSHHGTSGGPSTDTQYF. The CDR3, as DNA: TGTGCCAGCAGCCACCATGGGACTAGCGGGGGCCCTAGCACAGATACGCAGTATTTT.